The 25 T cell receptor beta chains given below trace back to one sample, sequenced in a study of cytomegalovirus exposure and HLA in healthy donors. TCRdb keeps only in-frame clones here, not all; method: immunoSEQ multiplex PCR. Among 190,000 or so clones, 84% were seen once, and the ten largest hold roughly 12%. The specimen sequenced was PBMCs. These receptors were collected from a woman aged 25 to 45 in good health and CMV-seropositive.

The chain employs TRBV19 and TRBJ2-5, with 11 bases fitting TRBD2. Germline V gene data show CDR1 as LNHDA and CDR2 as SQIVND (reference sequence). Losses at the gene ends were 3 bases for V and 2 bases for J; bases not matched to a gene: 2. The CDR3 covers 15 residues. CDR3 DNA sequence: TGTGCCAGTAGTATTACTAGCGGGAGACAAGAGACCCAGTACTTC. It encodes CASSITSGRQETQYF.

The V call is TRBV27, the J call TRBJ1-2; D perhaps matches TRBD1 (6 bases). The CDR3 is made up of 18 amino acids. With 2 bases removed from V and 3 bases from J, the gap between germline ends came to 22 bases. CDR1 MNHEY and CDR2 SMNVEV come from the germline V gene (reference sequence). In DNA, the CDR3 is TGTGCCAGCAGTTTAGACCACCGGACAGCCAGGATGGACTATGGCTACACCTTC. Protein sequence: CASSLDHRTARMDYGYTF.

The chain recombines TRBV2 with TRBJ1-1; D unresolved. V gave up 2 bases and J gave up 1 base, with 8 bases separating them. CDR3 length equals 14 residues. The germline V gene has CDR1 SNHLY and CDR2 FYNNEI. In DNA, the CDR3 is TGTGCCAGCAGTGAATTGCAGGCGAACACTGAAGCTTTCTTT. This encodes CASSELQANTEAFF.

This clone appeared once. CDR3 protein: CSVEERTGLDTQYF. CDR3 nucleotide sequence: TGCAGCGTTGAAGAACGAACAGGGTTGGATACGCAGTATTTT. V and J are TRBV29-1 and TRBJ2-3, with a tentative D call TRBD1 (6 bases). V was pared by 0 bases and J by 6 bases, with 13 bases between. The CDR3 sequence is 14 residues long. Germline V gene data show CDR1 as SQVTM and CDR2 as ANQGSEA.

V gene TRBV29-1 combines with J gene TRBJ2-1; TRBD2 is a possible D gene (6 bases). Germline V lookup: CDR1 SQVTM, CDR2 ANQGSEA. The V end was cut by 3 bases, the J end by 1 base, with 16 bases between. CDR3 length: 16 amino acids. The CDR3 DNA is TGCAGCGTTGATGTGGTGGAGGGAGGATCCTACAATGAGCAGTTCTTC. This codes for CSVDVVEGGSYNEQFF.

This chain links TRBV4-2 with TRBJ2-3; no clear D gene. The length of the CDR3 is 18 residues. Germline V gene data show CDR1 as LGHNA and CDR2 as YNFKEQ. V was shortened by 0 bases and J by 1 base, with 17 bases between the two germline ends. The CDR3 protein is CASSQEVWFGGGTDTQYF. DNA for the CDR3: TGTGCCAGCAGCCAAGAAGTATGGTTTGGCGGAGGCACAGATACGCAGTATTTT.

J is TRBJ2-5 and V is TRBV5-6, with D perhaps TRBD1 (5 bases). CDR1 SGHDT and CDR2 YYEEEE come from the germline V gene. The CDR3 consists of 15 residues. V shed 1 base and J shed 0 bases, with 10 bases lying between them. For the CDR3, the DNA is TGTGCCAGCAGCTTGCAGTCAGGGAACCAAGAGACCCAGTACTTC. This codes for CASSLQSGNQETQYF. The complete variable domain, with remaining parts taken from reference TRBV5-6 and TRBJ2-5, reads DAGVTQSPTHLIKTRGQQVTLRCSPKSGHDTVSWYQQALGQGPQFIFQYYEEEERQRGNFPDRFSGHQFPNYSSELNVNALLLGDSALYLCASSLQSGNQETQYFGPGTRLLVL.

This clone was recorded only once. CDR3 residues: CASSPNLWRDLGSSYNEQFF. The DNA of the CDR3 is TGTGCCAGTAGTCCAAATCTATGGCGGGACCTAGGAAGCTCCTACAATGAGCAGTTCTTC. The chain joins TRBV19 to TRBJ2-1, with a possible D match to TRBD2 (6 bases). CDR3 size: 20 residues. In germline, CDR1 is LNHDA, CDR2 SQIVND (reference sequence). Trimming removed 5 bases from V and 0 bases from J, with 26 bases in between.

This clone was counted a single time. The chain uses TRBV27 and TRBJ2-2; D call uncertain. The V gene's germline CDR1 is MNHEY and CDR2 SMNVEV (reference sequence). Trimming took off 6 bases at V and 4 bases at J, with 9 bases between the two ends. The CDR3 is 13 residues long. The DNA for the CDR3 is TGTGCCAGCAGGAGGAGACCCACCGGGGAGCTGTTTTTT. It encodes CASRRRPTGELFF.

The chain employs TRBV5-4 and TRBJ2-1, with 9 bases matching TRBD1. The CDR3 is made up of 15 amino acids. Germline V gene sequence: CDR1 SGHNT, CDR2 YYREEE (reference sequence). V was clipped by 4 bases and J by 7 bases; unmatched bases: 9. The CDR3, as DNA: TGTGCCAGCAGCCTCCGGGACAGGGTCGAAAATGAGCAGTTCTTC. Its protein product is CASSLRDRVENEQFF.

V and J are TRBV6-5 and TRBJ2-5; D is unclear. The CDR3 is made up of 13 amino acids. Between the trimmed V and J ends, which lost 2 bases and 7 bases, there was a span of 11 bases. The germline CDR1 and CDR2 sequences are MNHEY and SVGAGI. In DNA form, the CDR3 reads TGTGCCAGCAGTTACAGCCTCACCCGGACCCAGTACTTC. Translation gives CASSYSLTRTQYF.

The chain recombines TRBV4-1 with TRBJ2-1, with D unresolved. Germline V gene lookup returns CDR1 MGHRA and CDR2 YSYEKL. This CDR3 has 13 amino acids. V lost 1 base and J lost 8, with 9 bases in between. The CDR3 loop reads CASSQGEWYEQFF. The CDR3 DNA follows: TGCGCCAGCAGCCAAGGAGAGTGGTATGAGCAGTTCTTC.

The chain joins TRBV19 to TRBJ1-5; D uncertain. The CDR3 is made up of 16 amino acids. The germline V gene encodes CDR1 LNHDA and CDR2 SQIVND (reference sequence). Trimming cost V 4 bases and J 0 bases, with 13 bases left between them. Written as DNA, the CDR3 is TGTGCCAGTAGTACCCGAGAGCAATATAGCAATCAGCCCCAGCATTTT. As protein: CASSTREQYSNQPQHF.

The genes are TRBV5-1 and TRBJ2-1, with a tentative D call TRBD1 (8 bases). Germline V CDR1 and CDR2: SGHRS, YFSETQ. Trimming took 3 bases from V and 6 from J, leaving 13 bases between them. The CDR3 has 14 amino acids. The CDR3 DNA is TGCGCCAGCAGCTACACAGGGGGGGCCAATGAGCAGTTCTTC. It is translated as CASSYTGGANEQFF.

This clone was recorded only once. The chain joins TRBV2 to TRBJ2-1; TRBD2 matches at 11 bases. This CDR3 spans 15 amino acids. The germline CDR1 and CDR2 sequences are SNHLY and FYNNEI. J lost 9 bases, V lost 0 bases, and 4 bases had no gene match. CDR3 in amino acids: CASSEALLAGAEQFF. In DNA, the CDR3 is TGTGCCAGCAGTGAAGCGCTACTAGCGGGAGCTGAGCAGTTCTTC.

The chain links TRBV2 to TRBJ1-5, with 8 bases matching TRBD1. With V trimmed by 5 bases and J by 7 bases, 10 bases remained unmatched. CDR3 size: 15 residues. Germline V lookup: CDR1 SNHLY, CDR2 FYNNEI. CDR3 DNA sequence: TGTGCCAGCAGTTCCCGGACAGGGACGGAACAGCCCCAGCATTTT. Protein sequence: CASSSRTGTEQPQHF.

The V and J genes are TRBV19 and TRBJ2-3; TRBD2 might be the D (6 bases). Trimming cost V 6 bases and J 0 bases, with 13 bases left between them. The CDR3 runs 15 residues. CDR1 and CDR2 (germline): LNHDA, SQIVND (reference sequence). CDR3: CASRPGTSSTDTQYF. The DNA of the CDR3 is TGTGCCAGTAGGCCCGGGACTTCTAGCACAGATACGCAGTATTTT. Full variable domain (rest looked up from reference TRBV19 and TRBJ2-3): DGGITQSPKYLFRKEGQNVTLSCEQNLNHDAMYWYRQDPGQGLRLIYYSQIVNDFQKGDIAEGYSVSREKKESFPLTVTSAQKNPTAFYLCASRPGTSSTDTQYFGPGTRLTVL.

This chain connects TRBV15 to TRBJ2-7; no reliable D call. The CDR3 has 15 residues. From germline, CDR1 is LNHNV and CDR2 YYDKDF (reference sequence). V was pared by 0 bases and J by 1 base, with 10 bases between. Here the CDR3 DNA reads TGTGCCACCAGCAGAGATCTACAGAAATCCTACGAGCAGTACTTC. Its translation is CATSRDLQKSYEQYF.

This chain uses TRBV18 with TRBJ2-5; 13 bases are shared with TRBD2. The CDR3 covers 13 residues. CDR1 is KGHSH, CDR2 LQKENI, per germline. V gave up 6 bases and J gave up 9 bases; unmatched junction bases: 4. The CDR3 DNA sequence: TGTGCCAGCTCCCGGACTAGCGGGAGTCCCCAGTACTTC. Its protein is CASSRTSGSPQYF.

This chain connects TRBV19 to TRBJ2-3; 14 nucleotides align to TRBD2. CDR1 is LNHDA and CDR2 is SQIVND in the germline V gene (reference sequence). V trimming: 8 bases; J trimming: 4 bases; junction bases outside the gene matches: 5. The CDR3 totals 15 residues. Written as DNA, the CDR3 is TGTGCCAGTGTGGGGACTAGCGGGAGAGCAGATACGCAGTATTTT. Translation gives CASVGTSGRADTQYF.

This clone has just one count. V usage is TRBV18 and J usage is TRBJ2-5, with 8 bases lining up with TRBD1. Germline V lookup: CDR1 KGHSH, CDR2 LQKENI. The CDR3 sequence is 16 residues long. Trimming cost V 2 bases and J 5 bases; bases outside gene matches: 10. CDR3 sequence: CASSPTLQGAGETQYF. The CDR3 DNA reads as TGTGCCAGCTCACCAACTCTTCAGGGGGCCGGGGAGACCCAGTACTTC.

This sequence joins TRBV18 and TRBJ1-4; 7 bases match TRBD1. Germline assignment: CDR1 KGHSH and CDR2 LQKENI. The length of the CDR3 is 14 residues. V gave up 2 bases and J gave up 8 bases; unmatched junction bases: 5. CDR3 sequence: CASSPGTEGEKLFF. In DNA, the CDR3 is TGTGCCAGCTCACCAGGGACAGAAGGGGAAAAACTGTTTTTT.

CDR3 DNA sequence: TGTGCCAGCAGTTCCCCAGGGGCTGGAAACACCATATATTTT. It specifies CASSSPGAGNTIYF. J is TRBJ1-3 and V is TRBV28; possible D gene TRBD1, 6 bases. The CDR3 spans 14 residues. Germline V gives CDR1 MDHEN, CDR2 SYDVKM. Trimming removed 4 bases from V and 2 bases from J, with 9 bases in between.

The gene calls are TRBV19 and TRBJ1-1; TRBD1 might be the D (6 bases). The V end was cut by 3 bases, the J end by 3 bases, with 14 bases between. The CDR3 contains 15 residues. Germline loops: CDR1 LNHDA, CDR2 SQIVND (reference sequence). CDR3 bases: TGTGCCAGTAGTATCACAGGGATTGGAGACACTGAAGCTTTCTTT. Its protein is CASSITGIGDTEAFF.

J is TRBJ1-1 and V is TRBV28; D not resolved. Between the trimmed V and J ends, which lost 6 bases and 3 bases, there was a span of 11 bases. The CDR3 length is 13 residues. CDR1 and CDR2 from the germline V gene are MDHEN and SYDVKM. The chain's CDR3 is CASSAPEYTEAFF. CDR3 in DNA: TGTGCCAGCAGCGCCCCGGAGTACACTGAAGCTTTCTTT.